This paragraph covers one TCR beta chain sequence. Its cognate antigen is unknown. Time point denoted: week 11, during vaccination. Topical imiquimod accompanied each vaccine dose, which consisted of 300 ug of mutant IDH1 20-mer peptide. This specimen belongs to a study of a mutant IDH1 vaccine in newly diagnosed glioma. Looking at the study overall: Beginning 4-6 weeks after radiotherapy alone, or with temozolomide cycles, vaccination took place. Before enrollment, the patients had been treated with radiotherapy alone, temozolomide alone, or both together. Most of them had received both. Study observations and caveats: Of all patients, under 95% showed vaccine-induced immune responses.

Trimming cost V 5 bases and J 12 bases, with 16 bases left between them. The CDR3 is made up of 12 amino acids. Germline loops: CDR1 MDHEN, CDR2 SYDVKM. Method: immunoSEQ multiplex PCR; TCRdb's copy keeps in-frame clones and lacks some. The top ten hold roughly 2.1% of the sample, which has around 57,000 clones, around 89% seen once. This specimen was PBMCs, taken from a glioma patient whose treatment included an IDH1 peptide vaccine. The origin of this receptor is a man in his forties with glioma. V and J are TRBV28 and TRBJ1-2; TRBD1 might be the D (6 bases). Written as DNA, the CDR3 is TGTGCCAGCAGTACGGGGGCGGGCCGGCACACCTTC. This sequence encodes CASSTGAGRHTF.